A single sample gave rise to the 19 T cell receptor beta chains below, sequenced in a study of blood T cell repertoires in COVID-19. Produced via immunoSEQ multiplex PCR; TCRdb's table is partial and in-frame only. In the table there are about 69,000 clones, approximately 90% of which are singletons. The sequencing input was peripheral blood. Every receptor here comes from a woman aged 18-29 years with acute or convalescent COVID-19.

J is TRBJ2-5 and V is TRBV4-1, with 10 bases identical to TRBD2. Germline values: CDR1 MGHRA, CDR2 YSYEKL. The CDR3 covers 14 residues. V trimming: 1 base; J trimming: 7 bases; junction bases outside the gene matches: 3. The DNA of the CDR3 is TGCGCCAGCAGCCAAGTCCTAGCGGGAGCGACCCAGTACTTC. It translates to CASSQVLAGATQYF.

The table lists this clone with a count of one. Other DNA sequences in the sample encode the same CDR3. The genes are TRBV4-1 and TRBJ1-5; D perhaps matches TRBD1 (5 bases). The germline gives CDR1 MGHRA, CDR2 YSYEKL. The CDR3 totals 14 residues. The V end lost 0 bases, the J end lost 4 bases, and 7 bases lay between the germline ends. CDR3 nucleotide sequence: TGCGCCAGCAGCCAAGATTCAGGGAATCAGCCCCAGCATTTT. It translates to CASSQDSGNQPQHF.

The V and J genes are TRBV7-9 and TRBJ1-2, with D tentatively TRBD1 (6 bases). CDR3 length: 18 residues. V was clipped by 2 bases and J by 2 bases, with 21 bases between them. Germline CDR1 and CDR2: SEHNR and FQNEAQ (reference sequence). CDR3 DNA: TGTGCCAGCAGCTTACATTCATTTTGGACAGCCAAAAACTATGGCTACACCTTC. Its protein product is CASSLHSFWTAKNYGYTF. The variable domain in full, completed from reference TRBV7-9 and TRBJ1-2, reads DTGVSQNPRHKITKRGQNVTFRCDPISEHNRLYWYRQTLGQGPEFLTYFQNEAQLEKSRLLSDRFSAERPKGSFSTLEIQRTEQGDSAMYLCASSLHSFWTAKNYGYTFGSGTRLTVV.

The V call is TRBV3-1 (or the pseudogene TRBV3-2), the J call TRBJ2-4, with a weak D call TRBD2 (6 bases). Trimming removed 0 bases at V and 10 bases at J, with 13 bases between. Germline V gene lookup returns CDR1 LGHDT and CDR2 YNNKEL (reference sequence). The CDR3 is 14 amino acids. DNA for the CDR3: TGTGCCAGCAGCCAAGATGGGGCAGGGAGGATTCAGTACTTC. This sequence encodes CASSQDGAGRIQYF.

J is TRBJ2-1 and V is TRBV6-2 or TRBV6-3, with 12 nucleotides matching TRBD2. Trimming removed 4 bases from V and 8 bases from J; junction bases left unmatched: 3. Germline V gives CDR1 MNHEY, CDR2 SVGEGT. This CDR3 is 14 amino acids long. The CDR3 protein is CASSSRLAGDEQFF. The CDR3 coding sequence is TGTGCCAGCAGTTCCCGACTAGCGGGGGATGAGCAGTTCTTC.

V usage is TRBV10-3 and J usage is TRBJ1-1; D remains ambiguous. Germline assignment: CDR1 ENHRY and CDR2 SYGVKD. V was cut by 1 base and J by 1 base, with 10 bases left in between. The CDR3 runs 15 residues. CDR3 residues: CAISEFWARNTEAFF. In DNA, the CDR3 is TGTGCCATCAGTGAGTTCTGGGCGAGGAACACTGAAGCTTTCTTT.

The V gene is TRBV18, the J gene TRBJ1-2; TRBD1 matches at 7 bases. In germline, CDR1 is KGHSH, CDR2 LQKENI. V shed 2 bases and J 8 bases; nucleotides not matched to a gene: 11. The CDR3 loop spans 15 amino acids. The CDR3 region has the DNA TGTGCCAGCTCACCAAACGAACCGACAGGGAGCGGCTACACCTTC. Translated: CASSPNEPTGSGYTF.

The V call is TRBV7-8, the J call TRBJ1-5, with 7 bases identical to TRBD1. V shed 5 bases, J shed 4 bases, and the junction held 2 bases outside the gene matches. Germline lookup yields CDR1 SGHVS and CDR2 FQNEAQ. The CDR3 spans 13 residues. The CDR3 bases are TGTGCCAGCAGCCAGGGGGTTAATCAGCCCCAGCATTTT. Translation: CASSQGVNQPQHF. The full variable domain, rest sourced from reference TRBV7-8 and TRBJ1-5, is GAGVSQSPRYKVAKRGQDVALRCDPISGHVSLFWYQQALGQGPEFLTYFQNEAQLDKSGLPSDRFFAERPEGSVSTLKIQRTQQEDSAVYLCASSQGVNQPQHFGDGTRLSIL.

The rearrangement uses TRBV16 and TRBJ2-7, with a tentative D call TRBD1 (5 bases). The germline V gene encodes CDR1 KGHSY and CDR2 FQNENV. The CDR3 runs to 16 residues. Between the trimmed V and J ends, which lost 1 base and 6 bases, there was a span of 19 bases. The CDR3: CASSQLSRDFSGEQYF. The CDR3 coding sequence is TGTGCCAGCAGCCAATTGAGCAGGGATTTTTCTGGCGAGCAGTACTTC.

This chain joins TRBV12-5 and TRBJ2-3, with 9 bases matching TRBD2. CDR1 and CDR2 (germline): LGHNT, FRNRAP. V shed 5 bases and J 1 base; nucleotides not matched to a gene: 22. CDR3 length: 21 amino acids. CDR3 in DNA: TGTGCTAGTGGTCTCCGGGATATAGCGGGAGAGGCTGGAGCCCGCACAGATACGCAGTATTTT. Translating it yields CASGLRDIAGEAGARTDTQYF.

The genes are TRBV15 and TRBJ2-7; 7 positions match TRBD1. The CDR3 runs to 14 residues. Germline loops: CDR1 LNHNV, CDR2 YYDKDF (reference sequence). Germline trimming cut 1 base from V and 4 bases from J; bases unmatched to any gene: 4. This CDR3 reads CATSRVGGGYEQYF. The CDR3 DNA follows: TGTGCCACCAGCAGAGTAGGGGGCGGGTACGAGCAGTACTTC.

In nucleotides, the CDR3 is TGTGCCAGCGCAGAACGGGACAGGCGGTACAATGAGCAGTTCTTC. Its translation is CASAERDRRYNEQFF. This chain uses TRBV28 with TRBJ2-1; 8 nucleotides align to TRBD1. V shed 8 bases, J shed 4 bases, and the junction held 10 bases outside the gene matches. The CDR3 runs to 15 residues. From germline, CDR1 is MDHEN and CDR2 SYDVKM.

The rearrangement joins TRBV6-1 to TRBJ2-3; D call uncertain. The CDR3 runs 17 residues. Trimming removed 0 bases from V and 8 bases from J, with 21 bases in between. Germline-derived CDR1 and CDR2 are MNHNS and SASEGT. The CDR3 reads CASSEARTTSRLLTQYF. As DNA, the CDR3 is TGTGCCAGCAGTGAAGCGCGTACAACCTCCCGACTTCTTACGCAGTATTTT.

This clone was observed once. V usage is TRBV19 and J usage is TRBJ2-7; the match to TRBD1 covers 7 bases. The CDR3 totals 15 residues. V lost 6 bases to trimming and J lost 6 bases; unmatched junction nucleotides: 14. In germline, CDR1 is LNHDA, CDR2 SQIVND (reference sequence). This chain's CDR3 is CASSPRGTVFGEQYF. The CDR3 nucleotides are TGTGCCAGTAGCCCTAGGGGGACAGTCTTCGGCGAGCAGTACTTC.

This clone was detected only once. The chain uses TRBV10-3 and TRBJ1-2; D may be TRBD1 (6 bases). The germline V gene has CDR1 ENHRY and CDR2 SYGVKD. Trimming took off 2 bases at V and 5 bases at J, with 15 bases between the two ends. The length of the CDR3 is 15 residues. CDR3 bases: TGTGCCATCAGTGAGGATATGGACAGCTTATATGGCTACACCTTC. Translation gives CAISEDMDSLYGYTF.

V gene TRBV7-2 combines with J gene TRBJ1-5; 10 bases align to TRBD1. Looked up from germline, CDR1 is SGHTA and CDR2 is FQGNSA. After removal of 5 bases from V and 2 bases from J, the junction contained 0 bases not matched to a gene. The CDR3 is 14 residues long. The CDR3 loop reads CASSGTGGNQPQHF. CDR3 bases: TGTGCCAGCAGCGGGACAGGGGGCAATCAGCCCCAGCATTTT.

The rearrangement joins TRBV7-2 to TRBJ2-1; 7 bases line up with TRBD1. The trim removed 4 bases at V and 3 bases at J, leaving 9 bases unmatched. The CDR3 spans 16 residues. The V gene's germline CDR1 is SGHTA and CDR2 FQGNSA. The CDR3: CASSSTGTELYNEQFF. The CDR3 DNA sequence: TGTGCCAGCAGCTCCACTGGGACAGAGCTCTACAATGAGCAGTTCTTC. The full variable domain, its missing parts supplied by reference TRBV7-2 and TRBJ2-1, is GAGVSQSPSNKVTEKGKDVELRCDPISGHTALYWYRQSLGQGLEFLIYFQGNSAPDKSGLPSDRFSAERTGGSVSTLTIQRTQQEDSAVYLCASSSTGTELYNEQFFGPGTRLTVL.

The chain is built from TRBV5-3 and TRBJ1-6; 8 nucleotides line up with TRBD1. TRBV5-3 is flagged as an ORF with uncertain function. V shed 0 bases, J shed 7 bases, and the junction held 6 bases outside the gene matches. CDR3 size: 16 residues. The DNA of the CDR3 is TGTGCCAGAAGCTTGGCCAAGGACAGGGAGAATTCACCCCTCCACTTT. This codes for CARSLAKDRENSPLHF.

The chain combines TRBV6-6 with TRBJ1-4; 9 nucleotides line up with TRBD1. Germline CDR1 reads MNHNY; CDR2 reads SVGAGI (reference sequence). Trimming cost V 1 base and J 11 bases; bases outside gene matches: 5. The CDR3 length is 14 residues. The CDR3 DNA reads TGTGCCAGCAGTTACTACAGGGGGCAGCGGAAACTGTTTTTT. It codes for CASSYYRGQRKLFF.